These 20 T cell receptor beta chains were all obtained from the same sample, sequenced in a study of shared clonotypes between healthy human individuals. The table came from immunoSEQ multiplex PCR; TCRdb's copy has only in-frame clones and leaves some out. The table has 300,000 to 400,000 clones, 73% seen once. The sequenced sample consisted of memory CD4+ T cells sorted from blood. Subset given: CD45RA-negative fraction. Every receptor here comes from a man aged 25 to 40 in good health.

The chain combines TRBV10-2 with TRBJ1-1; 10 nucleotides align to TRBD1. V trimming: 2 bases; J trimming: 1 base; junction bases outside the gene matches: 1. In germline, CDR1 is WSHSY, CDR2 SAAADI. The CDR3 runs 15 residues. The CDR3 is CASSEGDRGNTEAFF. CDR3 coding DNA: TGCGCCAGCAGTGAGGGGGACAGGGGGAACACTGAAGCTTTCTTT.

CDR3 DNA sequence: TGTGCCAGCTCACCAAATCCCTACGAGCAGTACTTC. Translated: CASSPNPYEQYF. The chain links TRBV18 to TRBJ2-7; no reliable D call. Trimming cost V 2 bases and J 2 bases, with 4 bases left between them. The germline V gene encodes CDR1 KGHSH and CDR2 LQKENI. This CDR3 has 12 amino acids.

This clone showed up just once. The gene calls are TRBV27 and TRBJ2-7; 8 nucleotides line up with TRBD2. This CDR3 region has 15 residues. The trim removed 3 bases at V and 2 bases at J, leaving 6 bases unmatched. CDR1 MNHEY and CDR2 SMNVEV come from the germline V gene (reference sequence). The CDR3 loop reads CASSLDGRETYEQYF. CDR3 nucleotide sequence: TGTGCCAGCAGTTTGGACGGGAGGGAAACCTACGAGCAGTACTTC.

V and J are TRBV28 and TRBJ1-1; D is uncertain. CDR3 size: 15 residues. V gave up 3 bases and J gave up 0 bases, with 11 bases separating them. CDR1 and CDR2 from the germline V gene are MDHEN and SYDVKM. CDR3 in DNA: TGTGCCAGCAGTTTCCAGGTCGGCGTGAACACTGAAGCTTTCTTT. Encoded protein: CASSFQVGVNTEAFF.

This chain joins TRBV19 and TRBJ2-3; 12 bases agree with TRBD1. The CDR3 totals 17 residues. J lost 7 bases, V lost 6 bases, and 14 bases had no gene match. The V gene's germline CDR1 is LNHDA and CDR2 SQIVND (reference sequence). The CDR3 is CASSSSLGTGGLYTQYF. As DNA, the CDR3 is TGTGCCAGTAGCTCCTCGTTGGGGACAGGGGGCTTGTATACGCAGTATTTT.

The V and J genes are TRBV15 and TRBJ2-7, with 9 bases aligning to TRBD1. The V gene end was trimmed by 5 bases and the J gene end by 3 bases; junction bases not matched to a gene: 5. The germline V gene encodes CDR1 LNHNV and CDR2 YYDKDF (reference sequence). CDR3 size: 14 residues. CDR3 residues: CATSSGTGLYEQYF. For the CDR3, the DNA is TGTGCCACCAGCTCCGGGACAGGGCTCTACGAGCAGTACTTC.

The chain carries TRBV29-1 and TRBJ2-1; D remains ambiguous. The CDR3 consists of 15 residues. Germline assignment: CDR1 SQVTM and CDR2 ANQGSEA. The V end was cut by 0 bases, the J end by 2 bases, with 11 bases between. The CDR3 is CSVEDQFSAYNEQFF. Written as DNA, the CDR3 is TGCAGCGTTGAAGATCAGTTTTCGGCCTACAATGAGCAGTTCTTC.

The chain links TRBV5-1 to TRBJ1-4; D is perhaps TRBD1 (6 bases). Deletions cut 5 bases from V and 8 bases from J, with 16 bases between. The CDR3 loop spans 14 amino acids. Germline V gene sequence: CDR1 SGHRS, CDR2 YFSETQ. The CDR3 DNA reads TGCGCCAGCAGTCCGGGACATCCGCTCGAAAAACTGTTTTTT. Encoded protein: CASSPGHPLEKLFF.

This rearrangement joins TRBV5-6 to TRBJ2-1; TRBD2 matches at 10 bases. Germline V gene lookup returns CDR1 SGHDT and CDR2 YYEEEE. This CDR3 contains 19 residues. The trim removed 2 bases at V and 3 bases at J, leaving 14 bases unmatched. Here the CDR3 reads CASSLFSISGRFGYNEQFF. In nucleotides, the CDR3 is TGTGCCAGCAGCTTATTTTCCATTAGCGGGAGGTTTGGCTACAATGAGCAGTTCTTC.

Regarding this clone: Other DNA sequences in the same sample also yield this CDR3. The rearrangement links TRBV13 to TRBJ2-7; D unresolved. Germline V gene data show CDR1 as PRHDT and CDR2 as FYEKMQ (reference sequence). The ends were cut back, 3 bases at V and 3 bases at J, with 3 bases in the middle. CDR3 length: 11 residues. The CDR3 is CASSLNYEQYF. In DNA form, the CDR3 reads TGTGCCAGCAGCTTGAACTACGAGCAGTACTTC.

The chain links TRBV6-4 to TRBJ2-1; the match to TRBD2 covers 10 bases. V lost 2 bases and J lost 5; bases outside the gene matches: 0. This CDR3 has 14 amino acids. CDR1 is MRHNA and CDR2 is SNTAGT in the germline V gene. CDR3 DNA sequence: TGTGCCAGCAGTGACACTAGCGGGGACAATGAGCAGTTCTTC. This codes for CASSDTSGDNEQFF.

The gene calls are TRBV25-1 and TRBJ2-3; no firm D call. The CDR3 has 12 residues. CDR1 MGHDK and CDR2 SYGVNS come from the germline V gene. The V gene lost 3 bases and the J gene lost 4 bases, with 5 bases spanning the gap. CDR3 region: CASSDLADTQYF. The CDR3 DNA is TGTGCCAGCAGTGATTTGGCAGATACGCAGTATTTT.

V is TRBV28 and J is TRBJ2-5; 7 bases fit TRBD2. The CDR3 covers 15 residues. The germline gives CDR1 MDHEN, CDR2 SYDVKM. V shed 1 base, J shed 2 bases, and the junction held 4 bases outside the gene matches. CDR3 loop: CASSLSGGGQETQYF. In DNA, the CDR3 is TGTGCCAGCAGTTTATCGGGAGGAGGGCAAGAGACCCAGTACTTC.

The chain uses TRBV6-1 and TRBJ2-7; 7 bases agree with TRBD1. The CDR3 contains 15 residues. After removal of 5 bases from V and 9 bases from J, the junction contained 16 bases not matched to a gene. Germline CDR1 reads MNHNS; CDR2 reads SASEGT. In DNA form, the CDR3 reads TGTGCCAGCAGTCCGACGCGGCAGGGGGATCGGGGGCAGTACTTC. It yields the protein CASSPTRQGDRGQYF.

In the case of this clone: The same CDR3 can be traced to other DNA sequences in this sample. This sequence joins TRBV9 and TRBJ2-1, with D tentatively TRBD2 (5 bases). Deletions cut 0 bases from V and 3 bases from J, with 7 bases between. This CDR3 comprises 14 residues. Germline V gene sequence: CDR1 SGDLS, CDR2 YYNGEE. The CDR3 loop is CASSVVGSYNEQFF. The CDR3 DNA reads TGTGCCAGCAGCGTAGTGGGGAGCTACAATGAGCAGTTCTTC.

The genes are TRBV5-1 and TRBJ2-7; 7 bases agree with TRBD1. Germline values: CDR1 SGHRS, CDR2 YFSETQ. V dropped 4 bases and J dropped 2; count of bases not matched to a gene: 9. CDR3 size: 15 residues. The CDR3 DNA is TGCGCCAGCAGCCCATATCCGGGACAGACCTACGAGCAGTACTTC. Protein product: CASSPYPGQTYEQYF.

The CDR3 sequence is CASRQGRYGNQPQHF. The CDR3 DNA follows: TGTGCCAGTAGACAGGGGAGATACGGCAATCAGCCCCAGCATTTT. This chain links TRBV19 with TRBJ1-5, with TRBD1 matching over 7 bases. Trimming cost V 6 bases and J 2 bases; bases outside gene matches: 7. The germline CDR1 and CDR2 sequences are LNHDA and SQIVND (reference sequence). This CDR3 is 15 amino acids long.

The genes are TRBV10-1 and TRBJ2-7; D not resolved. V shed 3 bases and J shed 3 bases, with 15 bases lying between them. Germline V lookup: CDR1 WNHNN, CDR2 SYGVQD (reference sequence). The CDR3 consists of 15 residues. In DNA form, the CDR3 reads TGCGCCAGCAGTGAAGGGCCATCCCGAAACTACGAGCAGTACTTC. Amino acid sequence: CASSEGPSRNYEQYF.

The chain is built from TRBV28 and TRBJ2-7; D may be TRBD1 (6 bases). The CDR3 is made up of 16 amino acids. Trimming removed 5 bases from V and 2 bases from J, with 19 bases in between. From germline, CDR1 is MDHEN and CDR2 SYDVKM. This CDR3 reads CASSGYNRDDPYEQYF. As DNA, the CDR3 is TGTGCCAGCAGTGGATACAACAGGGACGACCCCTACGAGCAGTACTTC.

This rearrangement joins TRBV5-5 to TRBJ2-4; 8 bases are shared with TRBD2. The length of the CDR3 is 16 residues. The germline CDR1 and CDR2 sequences are SGHKS and YYEKEE (reference sequence). Unmatched junction bases numbered 14, after V lost 5 bases and J lost 7 bases. The CDR3 region is CASSIEAGVNLNIQYF. The CDR3, as DNA: TGTGCCAGCAGTATAGAAGCGGGAGTAAACCTGAACATTCAGTACTTC.